This record looks at one TCR beta chain sequence and its context. Its antigen is not known. The CDR3 spans 15 residues. Germline V gives CDR1 DFQATT, CDR2 SNEGSKA (reference sequence). Between the trimmed V and J ends, which lost 6 bases and 0 bases, there was a span of 12 bases. These data come from a study of prognosis after radiotherapy for stage I lung cancer. Each of two time points yielded around 5.9 milliliters of peripheral venous blood. With two-round multiplex PCR, TCR beta CDR3 sequences were amplified from genomic DNA. Amplification during the initial PCR round employed primers specific to each TRBV and TRBJ gene. TCRdb ran MiXCR on the multiplex PCR reads and lists one entry per CDR3 protein. Counted here are 10,000 to 15,000 distinct CDR3 sequences, 43% occurring once; the ten biggest clones make up roughly 41%. Whole-study findings and limits: Post-treatment Shannon entropy following stereotactic body radiation therapy was lower among patients who developed distant metastases.

The chain joins TRBV20-1 to TRBJ2-6; D is unresolved. The TCR originated in a donor at least 50 years old with non-small cell lung cancer. This specimen was PBMCs, taken before or after stereotactic body radiation therapy (not recorded which). CDR3 loop: CSAPRPTSGANVLTF. CDR3 in DNA: TGCAGTGCCCCCAGACCGACCTCTGGGGCCAACGTCCTGACTTTC.